These 5 T cell receptor beta chains were all obtained from the same sample, sequenced in a study of cytomegalovirus exposure and HLA in healthy donors. PCR amplification relied on 60 Vbeta primers (plus 13 Jbeta primers). Clones were read by immunoSEQ multiplex PCR, and TCRdb kept only the in-frame ones, dropping some. Here the sample spans about 130,000 clones, more than 60% being singletons. The sample was PBMCs. The origin of the receptors is a woman in her sixties or seventies in good health and CMV-seropositive.

The chain employs TRBV4-1 and TRBJ2-2, with 9 bases that match TRBD2. Losses at the gene ends were 0 bases for V and 6 bases for J; bases not matched to a gene: 5. Germline V gene sequence: CDR1 MGHRA, CDR2 YSYEKL. The CDR3 consists of 16 residues. The CDR3 is CASSQDAVAGAGELFF. The CDR3 region has the DNA TGCGCCAGCAGCCAAGATGCGGTAGCGGGAGCCGGGGAGCTGTTTTTT.

CDR3 in DNA: TGTGCCACCTCCCGGACAGGACGAATGAAATGGCTGTTTTTT. This gives the protein CATSRTGRMKWLFF. The chain joins TRBV19 to TRBJ1-4; 7 bases agree with TRBD1. Trimming at V came to 10 bases and at J to 14 bases, leaving 19 bases not matched to a gene. CDR3 length: 14 amino acids. Germline-derived CDR1 and CDR2 are LNHDA and SQIVND (reference sequence).

As DNA, the CDR3 is TGTGCCTGGAGTGTCTGGGAAACGGGAGAGCAGTACTTC. The encoded protein is CAWSVWETGEQYF. This chain joins TRBV30 and TRBJ2-7; TRBD2 is a possible D gene (5 bases). CDR3 length: 13 amino acids. With 0 bases removed from V and 7 bases from J, the gap between germline ends came to 13 bases. The germline V gene encodes CDR1 GTSNPN and CDR2 SVGIG (reference sequence).

The V and J genes are TRBV7-2 and TRBJ1-2, with 7 bases lining up with TRBD1. This CDR3 is built from 16 residues. Trimming cost V 5 bases and J 4 bases; bases outside gene matches: 13. Germline values: CDR1 SGHTA, CDR2 FQGNSA. The CDR3 reads CASSRNRGNSGYGYTF. CDR3 coding DNA: TGTGCCAGCAGCCGTAACAGGGGAAATAGCGGCTATGGCTACACCTTC.

The rearrangement uses TRBV6-5 and TRBJ2-3; 7 bases agree with TRBD1. Germline V gene sequence: CDR1 MNHEY, CDR2 SVGAGI. The CDR3 spans 15 residues. V lost 2 bases, J lost 3 bases, and 5 bases stayed unmatched. The CDR3 sequence is CASSYRDSLTDTQYF. The CDR3 coding sequence is TGTGCCAGCAGTTACCGGGACAGCTTAACAGATACGCAGTATTTT.